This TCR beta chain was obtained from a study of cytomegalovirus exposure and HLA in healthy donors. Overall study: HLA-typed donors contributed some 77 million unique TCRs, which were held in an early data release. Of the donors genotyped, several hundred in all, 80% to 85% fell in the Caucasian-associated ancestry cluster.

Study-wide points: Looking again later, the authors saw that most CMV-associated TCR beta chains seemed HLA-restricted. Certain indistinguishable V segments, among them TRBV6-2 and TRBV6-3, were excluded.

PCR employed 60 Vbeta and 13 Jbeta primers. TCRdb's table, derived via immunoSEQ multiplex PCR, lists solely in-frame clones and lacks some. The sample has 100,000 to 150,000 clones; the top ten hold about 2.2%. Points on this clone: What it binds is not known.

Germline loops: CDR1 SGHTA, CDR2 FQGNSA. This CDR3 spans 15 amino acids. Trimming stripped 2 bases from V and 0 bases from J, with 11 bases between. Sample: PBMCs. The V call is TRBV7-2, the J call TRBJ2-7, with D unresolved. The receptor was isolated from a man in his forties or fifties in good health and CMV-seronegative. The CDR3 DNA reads TGTGCCAGCAGCTTACCCGGGTCGAGCTCCTACGAGCAGTACTTC. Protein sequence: CASSLPGSSSYEQYF. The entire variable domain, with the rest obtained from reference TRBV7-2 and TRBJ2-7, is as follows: GAGVSQSPSNKVTEKGKDVELRCDPISGHTALYWYRQSLGQGLEFLIYFQGNSAPDKSGLPSDRFSAERTGGSVSTLTIQRTQQEDSAVYLCASSLPGSSSYEQYFGPGTRLTVT.